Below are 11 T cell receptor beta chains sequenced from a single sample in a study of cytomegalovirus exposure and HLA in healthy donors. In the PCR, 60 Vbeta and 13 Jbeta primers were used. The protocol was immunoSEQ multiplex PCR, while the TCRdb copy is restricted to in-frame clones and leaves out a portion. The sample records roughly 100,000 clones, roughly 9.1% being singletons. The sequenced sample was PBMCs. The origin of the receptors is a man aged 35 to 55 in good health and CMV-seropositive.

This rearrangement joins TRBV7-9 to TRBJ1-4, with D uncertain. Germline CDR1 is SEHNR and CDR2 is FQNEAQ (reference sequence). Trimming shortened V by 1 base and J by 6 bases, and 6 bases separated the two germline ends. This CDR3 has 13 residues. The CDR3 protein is CASSLVSDEKLFF. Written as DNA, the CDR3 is TGTGCCAGCAGCTTAGTCTCGGATGAAAAACTGTTTTTT.

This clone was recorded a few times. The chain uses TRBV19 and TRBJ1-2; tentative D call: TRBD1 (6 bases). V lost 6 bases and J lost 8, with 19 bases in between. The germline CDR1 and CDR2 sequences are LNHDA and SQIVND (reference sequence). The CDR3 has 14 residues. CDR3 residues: CASSNRVILSGYTF. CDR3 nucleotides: TGTGCCAGTAGCAACAGGGTGATCCTCTCCGGCTACACCTTC.

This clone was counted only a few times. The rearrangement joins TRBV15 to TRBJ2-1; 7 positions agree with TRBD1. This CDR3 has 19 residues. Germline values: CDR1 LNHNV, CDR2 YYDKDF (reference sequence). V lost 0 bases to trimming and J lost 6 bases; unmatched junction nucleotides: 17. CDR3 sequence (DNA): TGTGCCACCAGCAGAGATGGCGCCAGGGGGTCGGGCCCCTTCAATGAGCAGTTCTTC. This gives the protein CATSRDGARGSGPFNEQFF.

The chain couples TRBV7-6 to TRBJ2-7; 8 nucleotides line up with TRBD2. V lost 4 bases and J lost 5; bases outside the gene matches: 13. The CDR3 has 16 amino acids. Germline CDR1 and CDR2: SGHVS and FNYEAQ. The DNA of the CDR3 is TGTGCCAGCAGCTCTCAAAGCGGGGGTTTTGTGGACGAGCAGTACTTC. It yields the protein CASSSQSGGFVDEQYF.

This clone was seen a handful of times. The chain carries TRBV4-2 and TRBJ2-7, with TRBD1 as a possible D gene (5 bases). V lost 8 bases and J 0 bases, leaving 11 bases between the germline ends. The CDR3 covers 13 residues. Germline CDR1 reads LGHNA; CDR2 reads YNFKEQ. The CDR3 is CASQGSSSYEQYF. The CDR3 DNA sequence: TGTGCCAGCCAGGGCTCCAGCTCCTACGAGCAGTACTTC.

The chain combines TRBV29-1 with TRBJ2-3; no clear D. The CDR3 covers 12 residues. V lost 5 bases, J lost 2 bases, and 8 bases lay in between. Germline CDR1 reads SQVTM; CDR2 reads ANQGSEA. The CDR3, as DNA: TGCAGCGTTTCTCTAGACACAGATACGCAGTATTTT. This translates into CSVSLDTDTQYF.

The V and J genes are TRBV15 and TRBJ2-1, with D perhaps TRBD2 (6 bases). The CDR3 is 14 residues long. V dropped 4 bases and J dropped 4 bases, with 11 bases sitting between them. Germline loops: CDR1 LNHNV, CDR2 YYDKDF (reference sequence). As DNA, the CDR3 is TGTGCCACCAGCACCCCGACTAGATACAATGAGCAGTTCTTC. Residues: CATSTPTRYNEQFF. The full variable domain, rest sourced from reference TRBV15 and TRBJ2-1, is DAMVIQNPRYQVTQFGKPVTLSCSQTLNHNVMYWYQQKSSQAPKLLFHYYDKDFNNEADTPDNFQSRRPNTSFCFLDIRSPGLGDTAMYLCATSTPTRYNEQFFGPGTRLTVL.

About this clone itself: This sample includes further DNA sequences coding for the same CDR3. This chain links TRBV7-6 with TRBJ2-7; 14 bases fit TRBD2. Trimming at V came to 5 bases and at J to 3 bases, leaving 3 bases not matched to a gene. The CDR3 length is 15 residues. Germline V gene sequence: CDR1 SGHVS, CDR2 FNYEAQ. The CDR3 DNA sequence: TGTGCCAGCAGCGCCGGGACTAGCGGGAGCTACGAGCAGTACTTC. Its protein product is CASSAGTSGSYEQYF. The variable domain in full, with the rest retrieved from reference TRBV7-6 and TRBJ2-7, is GAGVSQSPRYKVTKRGQDVALRCDPISGHVSLYWYRQALGQGPEFLTYFNYEAQQDKSGLPNDRFSAERPEGSISTLTIQRTEQRDSAMYRCASSAGTSGSYEQYFGPGTRLTVT.

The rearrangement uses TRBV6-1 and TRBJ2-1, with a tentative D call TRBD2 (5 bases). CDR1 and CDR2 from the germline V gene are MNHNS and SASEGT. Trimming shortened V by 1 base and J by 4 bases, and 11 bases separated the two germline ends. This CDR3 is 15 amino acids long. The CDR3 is CASSEVPGGYNEQFF. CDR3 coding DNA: TGTGCCAGCAGTGAAGTCCCGGGCGGGTACAATGAGCAGTTCTTC.

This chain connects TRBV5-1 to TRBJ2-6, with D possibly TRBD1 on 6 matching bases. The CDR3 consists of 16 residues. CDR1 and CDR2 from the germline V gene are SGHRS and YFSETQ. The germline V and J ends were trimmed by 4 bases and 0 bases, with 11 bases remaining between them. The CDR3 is CASSPGHSSGANVLTF. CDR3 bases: TGCGCCAGCAGCCCGGGACACAGCTCTGGGGCCAACGTCCTGACTTTC.

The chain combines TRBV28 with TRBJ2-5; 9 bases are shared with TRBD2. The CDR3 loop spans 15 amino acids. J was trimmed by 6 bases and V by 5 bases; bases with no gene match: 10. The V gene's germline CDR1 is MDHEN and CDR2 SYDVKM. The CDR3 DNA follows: TGTGCCAGCAGTGCCTTAGCGGGAGTCCCCCAGACCCAGTACTTC. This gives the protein CASSALAGVPQTQYF.